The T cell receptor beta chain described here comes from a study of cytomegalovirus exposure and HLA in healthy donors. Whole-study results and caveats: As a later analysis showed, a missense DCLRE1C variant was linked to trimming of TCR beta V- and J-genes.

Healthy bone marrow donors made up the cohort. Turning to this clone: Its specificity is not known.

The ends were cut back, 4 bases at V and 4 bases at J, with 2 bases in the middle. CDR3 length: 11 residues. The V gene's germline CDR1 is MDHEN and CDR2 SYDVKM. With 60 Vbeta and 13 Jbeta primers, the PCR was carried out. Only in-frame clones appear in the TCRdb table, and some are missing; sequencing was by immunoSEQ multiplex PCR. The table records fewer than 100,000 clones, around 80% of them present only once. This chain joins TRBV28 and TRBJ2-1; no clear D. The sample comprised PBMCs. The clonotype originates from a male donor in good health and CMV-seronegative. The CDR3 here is CASSSYNEQFF. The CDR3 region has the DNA TGTGCCAGCAGTTCGTACAATGAGCAGTTCTTC. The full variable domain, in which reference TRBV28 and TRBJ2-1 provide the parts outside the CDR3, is DVKVTQSSRYLVKRTGEKVFLECVQDMDHENMFWYRQDPGLGLRLIYFSYDVKMKEKGDIPEGYSVSREKKERFSLILESASTNQTSMYLCASSSYNEQFFGPGTRLTVL.